The rows below give T cell receptor beta chains drawn from one sample of a study of blood T cells in healthy people across ages. Each CDR3 protein is one row after TCRdb ran MiXCR on the 5' RACE reads. The sample lists 600,000 to 1,000,000 distinct CDR3 sequences, just under 25% occurring once. A further study also used this sample, focusing on T cells of mothers and their children.

Sequences were obtained from blood. These receptors were obtained from a boy aged 5 to 17 in good health. Both conserved end residues are part of each CDR3. A D gene is named only where the DNA matches it firmly. The listing skips clone size in some rows; elsewhere it reads once, few, many or a size class.

v_call: TRBV28; d_call: NA; clone_size: NA; j_call: TRBJ2-5; cdr3_nt: TGTGCCAGCGGGAGCCTCCCGACCCAGTACTTC; cdr3_aa: CASGSLPTQYF
v_call: TRBV2; d_call: TRBD1; clone_size: NA; j_call: TRBJ2-1; cdr3_nt: TGTGCCAGCAGCACACATCGATGGACAGGGTCCTACAATGAGCAGTTCTTC; cdr3_aa: CASSTHRWTGSYNEQFF
v_call: TRBV5-6; d_call: NA; clone_size: few; j_call: TRBJ2-5; cdr3_nt: TGTGCCAGCAGCCCAATGGTCCGGGACTGGGACCAAGAGACCCAGTACTTC; cdr3_aa: CASSPMVRDWDQETQYF
v_call: TRBV6-2/TRBV6-3; d_call: NA; clone_size: few; j_call: TRBJ2-7; cdr3_nt: TGTGCCAGCAGCACCTTCACCGGGGTCGTAGGCGAGCAGTACTTC; cdr3_aa: CASSTFTGVVGEQYF
v_call: TRBV7-6; d_call: NA; clone_size: NA; j_call: TRBJ1-1; cdr3_nt: TGTGCCAGCAGCTTAGACCCCAGGGGAAACACTGAAGCTTTCTTT; cdr3_aa: CASSLDPRGNTEAFF
v_call: TRBV9; d_call: NA; clone_size: few; j_call: TRBJ1-1; cdr3_nt: TGTGCCAGCAGCGTAGCTCCGGGGTACACTGAAGCTTTCTTT; cdr3_aa: CASSVAPGYTEAFF
v_call: TRBV29-1; d_call: NA; clone_size: few; j_call: TRBJ2-3; cdr3_nt: TGCAGCGTTGGTGGAGTCGGGATCGCAGATACGCAGTATTTT; cdr3_aa: CSVGGVGIADTQYF
v_call: TRBV7-2; d_call: TRBD1; clone_size: few; j_call: TRBJ1-3; cdr3_nt: TGTGCCAGCAGCTTAGTCGGACAGGGAATAAACACCATATATTTT; cdr3_aa: CASSLVGQGINTIYF
v_call: TRBV9; d_call: TRBD2; clone_size: NA; j_call: TRBJ2-5; cdr3_nt: TGTGCCAGCAGCGCGAAGGGACTAGCGTCACAAGAGACCCAGTACTTC; cdr3_aa: CASSAKGLASQETQYF
v_call: TRBV6-5; d_call: NA; clone_size: NA; j_call: TRBJ2-3; cdr3_nt: TGTGCAGTCGGCAGAACTAGCACAGATACGCAGTATTTT; cdr3_aa: CAVGRTSTDTQYF
v_call: TRBV28; d_call: NA; clone_size: few; j_call: TRBJ2-7; cdr3_nt: TGTGCCAGCACCCTGCAGGCCACCTCCTACGAGCAGTACTTC; cdr3_aa: CASTLQATSYEQYF
v_call: TRBV29-1; d_call: NA; clone_size: NA; j_call: TRBJ2-7; cdr3_nt: TGCAGCGTTGAAGAGCCGAACTACGAGCAGTACTTC; cdr3_aa: CSVEEPNYEQYF
v_call: TRBV7-9; d_call: NA; clone_size: few; j_call: TRBJ1-2; cdr3_nt: TGTGCCAGCAGCTTTTCGAGGCTAAACTATGGCTACACCTTC; cdr3_aa: CASSFSRLNYGYTF
v_call: TRBV2; d_call: NA; clone_size: few; j_call: TRBJ2-4; cdr3_nt: TGTGCCAGCACGCAAGACTCAGGAACCAAAAACATTCAGTACTTC; cdr3_aa: CASTQDSGTKNIQYF
v_call: TRBV10-3; d_call: NA; clone_size: NA; j_call: TRBJ2-5; cdr3_nt: TGTGCCATCAGTGATCAAGGGGAGACCCAGTACTTC; cdr3_aa: CAISDQGETQYF
v_call: TRBV5-1; d_call: NA; clone_size: NA; j_call: TRBJ1-6; cdr3_nt: TGCGCCAGCAGCTCGTCAGGATACGGGGGATCACCCCTCCACTTT; cdr3_aa: CASSSSGYGGSPLHF
v_call: TRBV7-9; d_call: NA; clone_size: NA; j_call: TRBJ2-7; cdr3_nt: TGTGCCAGCAGCTTAAGTGGTGACTCCTACGAGCAGTACTTC; cdr3_aa: CASSLSGDSYEQYF
v_call: TRBV12-3/TRBV12-4; d_call: NA; clone_size: few; j_call: TRBJ1-1; cdr3_nt: TGTGCCAGCACCAAGCCGACAGTGAACACTGAAGCTTTCTTT; cdr3_aa: CASTKPTVNTEAFF
v_call: TRBV21-1; d_call: NA; clone_size: NA; j_call: TRBJ2-7; cdr3_nt: TGTGCCAGCAGCAAAGGGGGGACAGGGACTCACGAGCAGTACTTC; cdr3_aa: CASSKGGTGTHEQYF
v_call: TRBV28; d_call: NA; clone_size: NA; j_call: TRBJ2-7; cdr3_nt: TGTGCCAGCAGTTTACTTGGGGGTACAGATCGCGAGCAGTACTTC; cdr3_aa: CASSLLGGTDREQYF
v_call: TRBV7-2; d_call: TRBD1; clone_size: NA; j_call: TRBJ2-7; cdr3_nt: TGTGCCAGCAGCCCTCGACAGGGTTACCACGAGCAGTACTTC; cdr3_aa: CASSPRQGYHEQYF
v_call: TRBV20-1; d_call: NA; clone_size: NA; j_call: TRBJ2-7; cdr3_nt: TGCAGTGCTAATCCGGACAGTTCCTACGAGCAGTACTTC; cdr3_aa: CSANPDSSYEQYF
v_call: TRBV5-1; d_call: NA; clone_size: NA; j_call: TRBJ2-7; cdr3_nt: TGCGCCAGCAGCTTGGCGACAGGCTCCGACGAGCAGTACTTC; cdr3_aa: CASSLATGSDEQYF
v_call: TRBV30; d_call: TRBD1; clone_size: few; j_call: TRBJ1-1; cdr3_nt: TGTGCCTGGAACCCGACAGGGGTGAACACTGAAGCTTTCTTT; cdr3_aa: CAWNPTGVNTEAFF
v_call: TRBV29-1; d_call: NA; clone_size: NA; j_call: TRBJ2-1; cdr3_nt: TGCAGCGTTGTGTGGGAGCACTGGGTTGGGAATGAGCAGTTCTTC; cdr3_aa: CSVVWEHWVGNEQFF
v_call: TRBV11-2; d_call: NA; clone_size: NA; j_call: TRBJ2-4; cdr3_nt: TGTGCCCTGGGGGCGGACGGGGCCAAAAACATTCAGTACTTC; cdr3_aa: CALGADGAKNIQYF
v_call: TRBV7-2; d_call: TRBD2; clone_size: NA; j_call: TRBJ2-7; cdr3_nt: TGTGCCAGCAGCTTAGACGGGGGGGCACTCTCCCCCTACGAGCAGTACTTC; cdr3_aa: CASSLDGGALSPYEQYF
v_call: TRBV12-3/TRBV12-4; d_call: NA; clone_size: few; j_call: TRBJ2-5; cdr3_nt: TGTGCCAGCAACCTCGGCAATCAGGAGTTCTTC; cdr3_aa: CASNLGNQEFF
v_call: TRBV2; d_call: TRBD1; clone_size: NA; j_call: TRBJ2-3; cdr3_nt: TGTGCCAGCAGTGAGGACAGGGGGCTCCAGACAGATACGCAGTATTTT; cdr3_aa: CASSEDRGLQTDTQYF
v_call: TRBV6-1; d_call: NA; clone_size: NA; j_call: TRBJ1-1; cdr3_nt: TGTGCCAGCAGTGAAGAAAACAGGGAGAACACTGAAGCTTTCTTT; cdr3_aa: CASSEENRENTEAFF
v_call: TRBV9; d_call: NA; clone_size: NA; j_call: TRBJ2-1; cdr3_nt: TGTGCCAGCAGGGGGGGTGGGACTGATGAGCAGTTCTTC; cdr3_aa: CASRGGGTDEQFF
v_call: TRBV29-1; d_call: NA; clone_size: few; j_call: TRBJ1-1; cdr3_nt: TGCAGCGTTGCGGGGTACATGAACACTGAAGCTTTCTTT; cdr3_aa: CSVAGYMNTEAFF
v_call: TRBV20-1; d_call: NA; clone_size: NA; j_call: TRBJ2-1; cdr3_nt: TGCAGTGCTAACCGGGACCCCACGCCAATTGTGTACAATGAGCAGTTCTTC; cdr3_aa: CSANRDPTPIVYNEQFF
v_call: TRBV2; d_call: NA; clone_size: few; j_call: TRBJ2-5; cdr3_nt: TGTGCCGGCAGTCCTCGAATCCAAGAGACCCAGTACTTC; cdr3_aa: CAGSPRIQETQYF
v_call: TRBV12-5; d_call: NA; clone_size: NA; j_call: TRBJ2-5; cdr3_nt: TGTGCTAGTGGTTTGGGGACAGAGGAGACCCAGTACTTC; cdr3_aa: CASGLGTEETQYF
v_call: TRBV7-2; d_call: NA; clone_size: few; j_call: TRBJ2-5; cdr3_nt: TGTGCCAGCAGCTTAAGTGTGACCACAGAGACCCAGTACTTC; cdr3_aa: CASSLSVTTETQYF
v_call: TRBV27; d_call: NA; clone_size: NA; j_call: TRBJ1-1; cdr3_nt: TGTGCCAGCAGTCCCGCCGGCCGCACTGAAGCTTTCTTT; cdr3_aa: CASSPAGRTEAFF
v_call: TRBV6-6; d_call: TRBD2; clone_size: NA; j_call: TRBJ2-3; cdr3_nt: TGTGCCAGCAGTTACTCGAAGGCTAGCGGAAACACAGATACGCAGTATTTT; cdr3_aa: CASSYSKASGNTDTQYF
v_call: TRBV12-3/TRBV12-4; d_call: TRBD1; clone_size: few; j_call: TRBJ2-7; cdr3_nt: TGTGCCAGCAGTTTCGGGACAGAAACCGAGCAGTACTTC; cdr3_aa: CASSFGTETEQYF
v_call: TRBV18; d_call: NA; clone_size: NA; j_call: TRBJ2-7; cdr3_nt: TGTGCCAGCTCACCGCAGGGTAACTACGAGCAGTACTTC; cdr3_aa: CASSPQGNYEQYF
v_call: TRBV28; d_call: NA; clone_size: few; j_call: TRBJ2-1; cdr3_nt: TGTGCCAGCAAAGACAGGCCTGAGCAGTTCTTC; cdr3_aa: CASKDRPEQFF
v_call: TRBV20-1; d_call: TRBD1; clone_size: NA; j_call: TRBJ1-5; cdr3_nt: TGCAGTGCCGGACAGGGGGCTCCTCTTGGCAATCAGCCCCAGCATTTT; cdr3_aa: CSAGQGAPLGNQPQHF
v_call: TRBV29-1; d_call: NA; clone_size: NA; j_call: TRBJ2-7; cdr3_nt: TGCAGCGTTGAAGGACAGCCCTACGAGCAGTACTTC; cdr3_aa: CSVEGQPYEQYF
v_call: TRBV10-3; d_call: NA; clone_size: NA; j_call: TRBJ2-1; cdr3_nt: TGTGCCATCAGTGAGTCGACCCCGGTGACTTACAATGAGCAGTTCTTC; cdr3_aa: CAISESTPVTYNEQFF
v_call: TRBV10-3; d_call: NA; clone_size: NA; j_call: TRBJ2-5; cdr3_nt: TGTGCCATCAGTGTGCCAGGGCGGGAGACCCAGTACTTC; cdr3_aa: CAISVPGRETQYF
v_call: TRBV6-4; d_call: TRBD1; clone_size: NA; j_call: TRBJ1-4; cdr3_nt: TGTGCCAGCAGTTGGACAGACAGGGGTCATAATGAAAAACTGTTTTTT; cdr3_aa: CASSWTDRGHNEKLFF
v_call: TRBV12-3/TRBV12-4; d_call: NA; clone_size: NA; j_call: TRBJ2-5; cdr3_nt: TGTGCCAGCAGTTTTTGGCGGGGCGCCCAAGAGACCCAGTACTTC; cdr3_aa: CASSFWRGAQETQYF
v_call: TRBV12-3/TRBV12-4; d_call: NA; clone_size: NA; j_call: TRBJ2-2; cdr3_nt: TGTGCCAGCAGTCCAGCGGGCGCAACGAACACCGGGGAGCTGTTTTTT; cdr3_aa: CASSPAGATNTGELFF
v_call: TRBV6-2/TRBV6-3; d_call: TRBD2; clone_size: few; j_call: TRBJ2-1; cdr3_nt: TGTGCCAGCAGTTACTCCGGCGGGAGGGCCGTTGAGCAGTTCTTC; cdr3_aa: CASSYSGGRAVEQFF
v_call: TRBV6-2/TRBV6-3; d_call: NA; clone_size: few; j_call: TRBJ2-1; cdr3_nt: TGTGCCAGCAGAGAAGACAGAGCCAATGAGCAGTTCTTC; cdr3_aa: CASREDRANEQFF
v_call: TRBV7-3; d_call: NA; clone_size: NA; j_call: TRBJ2-5; cdr3_nt: TGTGCCAGCAGCTTATGGAGGGGTGAGACCCAGTACTTC; cdr3_aa: CASSLWRGETQYF
v_call: TRBV18; d_call: NA; clone_size: few; j_call: TRBJ2-4; cdr3_nt: TGTGCCAGCTCACCGGACGGGTGGGGGAAAAACATTCAGTACTTC; cdr3_aa: CASSPDGWGKNIQYF
v_call: TRBV7-8; d_call: TRBD1; clone_size: NA; j_call: TRBJ1-3; cdr3_nt: TGTGCCAGCAGCTTAGCTGGCAGGGGGCTATCTGGAAACACCATATATTTT; cdr3_aa: CASSLAGRGLSGNTIYF
v_call: TRBV6-2/TRBV6-3; d_call: NA; clone_size: NA; j_call: TRBJ2-5; cdr3_nt: TGTGCCAGCAGTTACGGCTACAGGGATGAAGAGACCCAGTACTTC; cdr3_aa: CASSYGYRDEETQYF